This TCR beta chain derives from a study of blood T cell repertoires in COVID-19. Study context: Spain, Italy and the United States supplied samples that represented acute and convalescent COVID-19. From T cells, B-cell-depleted T cells, or PBMCs came the material, which was cDNA or gDNA.

Authors' data handling: Amplification from reference gene primers served as the basis for estimated nucleated cell counts. Using immunoSEQ multiplex PCR, the repertoire was profiled, and TCRdb retains in-frame clones only, with some absent. V and J calls and clone size are as listed in that table; D and trimming were resolved from the DNA. Of 250,000 to 350,000 clones in the sample, around 90% are singletons; the top ten hold roughly 2.2%. Germline CDR1 MGHRA, CDR2 YSYEKL. Between the trimmed V and J ends, which lost 2 bases and 7 bases, there was a span of 24 bases. The CDR3 has 19 amino acids. Sequencing was carried out using peripheral blood. The clonotype comes from a woman aged 50 to 60 who had recovered from COVID-19. The chain employs TRBV4-1 and TRBJ1-6, with TRBD1 as a possible D gene (6 bases). The CDR3 protein is CASSQKGGHQGSWNSPLHF. In DNA form, the CDR3 reads TGCGCCAGCAGCCAAAAAGGGGGACACCAAGGGTCGTGGAATTCACCCCTCCACTTT.